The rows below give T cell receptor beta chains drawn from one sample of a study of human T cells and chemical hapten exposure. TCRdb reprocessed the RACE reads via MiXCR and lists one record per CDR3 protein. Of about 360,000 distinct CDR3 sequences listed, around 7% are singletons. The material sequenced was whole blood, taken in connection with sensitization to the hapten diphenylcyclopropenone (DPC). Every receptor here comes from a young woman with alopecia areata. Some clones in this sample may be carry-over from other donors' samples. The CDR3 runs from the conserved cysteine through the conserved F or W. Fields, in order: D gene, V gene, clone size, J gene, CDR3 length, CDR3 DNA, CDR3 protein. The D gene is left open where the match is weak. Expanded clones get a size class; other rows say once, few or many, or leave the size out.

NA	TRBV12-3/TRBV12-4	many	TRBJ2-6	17	TGTGCCAGCAGTTTACATCCTATCAGGACTGGGGCCAACGTCCTGACTTTC	CASSLHPIRTGANVLTF
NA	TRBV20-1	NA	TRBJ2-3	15	TGCAGTGCTAGAGGTCCGGGAGAGGGTCTAGATACGCAGTATTTT	CSARGPGEGLDTQYF
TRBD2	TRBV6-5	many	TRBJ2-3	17	TGTGCCAGCAGTTATATGCGGGGACTAGCGGGGCGTGATACGCAGTATTTT	CASSYMRGLAGRDTQYF
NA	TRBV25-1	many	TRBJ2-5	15	TGTGCCAGCAGTGAATATTTCGGGGGTGTAGAGACCCAGTACTTC	CASSEYFGGVETQYF
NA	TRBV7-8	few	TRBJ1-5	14	TGTGCCAGCAGCCACGGGGAGGGCGGTCAGCCCCAGCATTTT	CASSHGEGGQPQHF
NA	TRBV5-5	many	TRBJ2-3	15	TGTGCCAGCAGCTTGGGAGGGATAGACACAGATACGCAGTATTTT	CASSLGGIDTDTQYF
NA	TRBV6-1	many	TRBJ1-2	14	TGTGCCAGCAGTGAAGAGGAGGGTCGGAGCGGCTACACCTTC	CASSEEEGRSGYTF
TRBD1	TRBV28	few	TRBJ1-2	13	TGTGCCTCCCTCGGACAGGCGAGCTATGGCTACACCTTC	CASLGQASYGYTF
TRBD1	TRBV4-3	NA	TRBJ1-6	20	TGCGCCAGCAGCCAAGATTCCGCGCACAGGGGGTTATCCTATAATTCACCCCTCCACTTT	CASSQDSAHRGLSYNSPLHF
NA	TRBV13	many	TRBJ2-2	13	TGTGCCAGCAGCTTTTCGGACACCGGGGAGCTGTTTTTT	CASSFSDTGELFF
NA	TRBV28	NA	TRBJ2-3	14	TGTGCCAGCAGTACGGCTCCACTCACAGATACGCAGTATTTT	CASSTAPLTDTQYF
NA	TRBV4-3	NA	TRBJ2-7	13	TGCGCCAGCAGCCCCGCCGTCTCCTACGAGCAGTACTTC	CASSPAVSYEQYF
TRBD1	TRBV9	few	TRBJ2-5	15	TGTGCCAGCAGCGTAGGGGACAGTTTACAAGAGACCCAGTACTTC	CASSVGDSLQETQYF
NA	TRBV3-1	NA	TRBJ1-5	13	TGTGCCAGCAGCCACGAGGGGAGGCAGCCCCAGCATTTT	CASSHEGRQPQHF
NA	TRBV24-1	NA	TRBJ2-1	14	TGTGCCACCAGTGATTTGGGGGTCGGTGGTGAGCAGTTCTTC	CATSDLGVGGEQFF
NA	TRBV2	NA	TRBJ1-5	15	TGTGCCAGCAGTGAAAGCCGCATTGGGGGTCAGCCCCAGCATTTT	CASSESRIGGQPQHF
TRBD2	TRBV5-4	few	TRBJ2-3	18	TGTGCCAGCAGGGAGGGACTAGCGGGGGGGCTAACCGCAGATACGCAGTATTTT	CASREGLAGGLTADTQYF
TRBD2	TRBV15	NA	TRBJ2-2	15	TGTGCCACCAGCGGCGGGGGGATCAAAACCGGGGAGCTGTTTTTT	CATSGGGIKTGELFF
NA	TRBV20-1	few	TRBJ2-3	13	TGCAGTGCCACATCCCTTAGCACAGATACGCAGTATTTT	CSATSLSTDTQYF
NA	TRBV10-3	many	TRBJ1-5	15	TGTGCCACCAGGGGAGGGGCCCAAGGCAATCAGCCCCAGCATTTT	CATRGGAQGNQPQHF
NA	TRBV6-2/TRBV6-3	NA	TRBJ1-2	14	TGTGCCAGCAGTTACGGAATTGCTAACTATGGCTACACCTTC	CASSYGIANYGYTF
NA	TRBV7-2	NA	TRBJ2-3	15	TGTGCCAGCAGCTTAGCGGGGGTGACAACAGATACGCAGTATTTT	CASSLAGVTTDTQYF
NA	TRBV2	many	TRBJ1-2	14	TGTGCCAGCAGTGATTACGGGGTAGGCTATGGCTACACCTTC	CASSDYGVGYGYTF
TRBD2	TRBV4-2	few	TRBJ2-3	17	TGTGCCAGCAGCCAAGAATACCAGCGGGGCTTTGTCGATACGCAGTATTTT	CASSQEYQRGFVDTQYF
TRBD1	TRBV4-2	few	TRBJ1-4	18	TGTGCCAGCAGCCAAGTCGGACAGGGGTGGGTTCGTAATGAAAAACTGTTTTTT	CASSQVGQGWVRNEKLFF
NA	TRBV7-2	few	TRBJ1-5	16	TGTGCCAGCAGCTTACTTGGGGCTTATGGCAATCAGCCCCAGCATTTT	CASSLLGAYGNQPQHF
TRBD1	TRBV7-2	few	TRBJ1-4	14	TGTGCCAGCAGCTTGACAGGGGTATACGAAAAACTGTTTTTT	CASSLTGVYEKLFF
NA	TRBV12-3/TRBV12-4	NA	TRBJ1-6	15	TGTGCCAGCAGTTTAGGCCAGGGGTATCGTTCACCCCTCCACTTT	CASSLGQGYRSPLHF
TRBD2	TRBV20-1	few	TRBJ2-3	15	TGCAGTGCTAGATTCCCTAGCGGGGTCACAGATACGCAGTATTTT	CSARFPSGVTDTQYF
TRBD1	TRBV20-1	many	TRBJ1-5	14	TGCAGTGCTAGGGAGGACAGGGGGCATCAGCCCCAGCATTTT	CSAREDRGHQPQHF
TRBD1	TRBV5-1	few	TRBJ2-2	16	TGCGCCAGCAGCCCCCGGGACAGGGTAAACACCGGGGAGCTGTTTTTT	CASSPRDRVNTGELFF
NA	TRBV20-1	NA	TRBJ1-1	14	TGCAGTGCTAAATACACAGGCCAGAACACTGAAGCTTTCTTT	CSAKYTGQNTEAFF
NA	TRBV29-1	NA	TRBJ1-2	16	TGCAGCGTTGAAGGAGGGGCCCCTTTCCGGAACTATGGCTACACCTTC	CSVEGGAPFRNYGYTF
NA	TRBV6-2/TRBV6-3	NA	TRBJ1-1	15	TGTGCCAGCAGTTACTTTGGAACCGAGGGCACTGAAGCTTTCTTT	CASSYFGTEGTEAFF
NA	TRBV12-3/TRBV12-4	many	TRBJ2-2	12	TGTGCCAGCGTTAGTTGGGGCGGGGAGCTGTTTTTT	CASVSWGGELFF
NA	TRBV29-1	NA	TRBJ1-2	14	TGCAGCGCAGATTACCCCGGAGAAAACTATGGCTACACCTTC	CSADYPGENYGYTF
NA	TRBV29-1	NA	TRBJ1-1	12	TGCAGCGTTGATCTGATAGGCGGTGAAGCTTTCTTT	CSVDLIGGEAFF
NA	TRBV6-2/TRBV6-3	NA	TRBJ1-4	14	TGTGCCAGCAGGCAACAGGGAAGAAATGAAAAACTGTTTTTT	CASRQQGRNEKLFF
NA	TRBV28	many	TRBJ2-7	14	TGTGCCAGCAGTTTAGTGGGGACCCTAAACGAGCAGTACTTC	CASSLVGTLNEQYF
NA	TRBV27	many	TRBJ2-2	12	TGTGCCAGCAGTACCTACACCGGGGAGCTGTTTTTT	CASSTYTGELFF
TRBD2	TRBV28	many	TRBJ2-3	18	TGTGCCAGCAGTTTACCTAGCGGGGTGATAATTCCCACAGATACGCAGTATTTT	CASSLPSGVIIPTDTQYF
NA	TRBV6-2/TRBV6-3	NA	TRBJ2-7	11	TGTGCCAGCAGTTCCCTAGTAAGGCAGTACTTC	CASSSLVRQYF
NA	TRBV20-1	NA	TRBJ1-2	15	TGCAGTGCCCCCGCCACCGGGAGTGTAGGTTATGGCTACACCTTC	CSAPATGSVGYGYTF
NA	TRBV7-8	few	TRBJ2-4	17	TGTGCCAGCAGCTTAGACGGACGCTTGCTAGCCAAAAACATTCAGTACTTC	CASSLDGRLLAKNIQYF
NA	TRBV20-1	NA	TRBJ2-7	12	TGCAGTGCTCTAGGACTACTATCCGAGCAGTACTTC	CSALGLLSEQYF
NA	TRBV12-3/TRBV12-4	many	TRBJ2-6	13	TGTGCCAGCAGTTCCGCTGGGGCCAACGTCCTGACTTTC	CASSSAGANVLTF
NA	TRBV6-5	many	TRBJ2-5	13	TGTGCCAGCAGTTACAGGCTAGAGGAGACCCAGTACTTC	CASSYRLEETQYF
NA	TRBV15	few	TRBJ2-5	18	TGTGCCACCAGCAGAGTCGGACAGATCCTTTCGTACCAAGAGACCCAGTACTTC	CATSRVGQILSYQETQYF
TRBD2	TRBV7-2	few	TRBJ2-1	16	TGTGCCAGCAGCCCGAGTCTAGCGGGGGGTCGCCATGAGCAGTTCTTC	CASSPSLAGGRHEQFF
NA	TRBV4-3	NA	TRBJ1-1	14	TGCGCCAGCAGCCAGGTGGGGGTAGGGACTGAAGCTTTCTTT	CASSQVGVGTEAFF
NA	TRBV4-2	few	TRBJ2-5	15	TGTGCCAGCAGCCAGCTAAGGGGGTCCCAAGAGACCCAGTACTTC	CASSQLRGSQETQYF
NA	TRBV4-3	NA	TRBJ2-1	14	TGCGCCAGCAGCCAAGGGGACGGGGACAATGAGCAGTTCTTC	CASSQGDGDNEQFF